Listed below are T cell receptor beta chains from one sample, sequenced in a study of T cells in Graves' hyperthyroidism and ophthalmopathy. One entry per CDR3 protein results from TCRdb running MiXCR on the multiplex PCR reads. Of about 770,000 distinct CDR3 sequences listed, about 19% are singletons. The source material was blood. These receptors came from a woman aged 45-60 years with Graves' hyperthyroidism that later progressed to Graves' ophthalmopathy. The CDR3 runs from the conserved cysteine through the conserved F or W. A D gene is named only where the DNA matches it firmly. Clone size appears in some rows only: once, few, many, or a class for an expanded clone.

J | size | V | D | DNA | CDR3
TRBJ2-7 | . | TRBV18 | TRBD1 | TGTGCCAGCTCACTGACAGGGGCGGGCTATTACGAGCAGTACTTC | CASSLTGAGYYEQYF
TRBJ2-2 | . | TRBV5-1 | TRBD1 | TGCGCCAGCAGCTCAGACAGGGGGTCGTACACCAGGGAGCTGTTTTTT | CASSSDRGSYTRELFF
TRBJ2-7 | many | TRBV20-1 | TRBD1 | TGCAGTGCTAGAGACCCCGGGACAGGGGACTACGAGCAGTACTTC | CSARDPGTGDYEQYF
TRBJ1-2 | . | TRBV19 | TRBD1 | TGTGCCAGTACCCCGGGACAGAGCGCCTCCAACTATGGCTACACCTTC | CASTPGQSASNYGYTF
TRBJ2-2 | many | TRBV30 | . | TGTGCCTCCCATCGTCCCCTCAACACCGGGGAGCTGTTTTTT | CASHRPLNTGELFF
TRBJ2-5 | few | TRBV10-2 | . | TGCGCCAGCAGAAAGTCAGGGATAGAGACCCAGTACTTC | CASRKSGIETQYF
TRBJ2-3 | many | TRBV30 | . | TGTGCCTGGAGTGTACGATGGACAGTGCGTAAAGATACGCAGTATTTT | CAWSVRWTVRKDTQYF
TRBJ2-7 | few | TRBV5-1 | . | TGCGCCAGCAGCTTCGGGGCAGCATCCGACGAGCAGTACTTC | CASSFGAASDEQYF
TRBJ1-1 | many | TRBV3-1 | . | TGTGCCAGCAGCCTACGGGACATTAGCACTGAAGCTTTCTTT | CASSLRDISTEAFF
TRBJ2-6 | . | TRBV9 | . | TGTGCCAGCAGCGCCCCCCCCGGGACATCGTCTTCTGGGGCCAACGTCCTGACTTTC | CASSAPPGTSSSGANVLTF
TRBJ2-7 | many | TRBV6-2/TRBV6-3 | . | TGTGCCAGCAGTTGGGCTGACACTCGTCGTGAGCAGTACTTC | CASSWADTRREQYF
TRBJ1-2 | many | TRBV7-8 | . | TGTGCCAGCAGCTTAGCGCAACAGGGCTATGGCTACACCTTC | CASSLAQQGYGYTF
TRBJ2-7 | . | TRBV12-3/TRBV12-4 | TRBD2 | TGTGCCAGCAGTTCCCCGACCTCTCTGGCGGGGGGGCCCTACGAGCAGTACTTC | CASSSPTSLAGGPYEQYF
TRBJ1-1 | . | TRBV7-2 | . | TGTGCCAGCAGCCCCGATGTGGGGTTAGCTGAAGCTTTCTTT | CASSPDVGLAEAFF
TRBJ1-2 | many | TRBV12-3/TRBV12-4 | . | TGTGCCAGCAGGATTGGACAGAATAACTATGGCTACACCTTC | CASRIGQNNYGYTF
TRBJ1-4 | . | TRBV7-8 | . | TGTGCCAGCAGCTTACTTGCCAGGTTTGAGGAAAAACTGTTTTTT | CASSLLARFEEKLFF
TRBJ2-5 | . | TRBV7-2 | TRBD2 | TGTGCCAGCAGCTTCCCCGGACTAGCGGGGGGAGGGGAGACCCAGTACTTC | CASSFPGLAGGGETQYF
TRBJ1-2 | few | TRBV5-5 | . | TGTGCCAGCAGCTGGGAGTTGGCGGTGATCGGAGGCTACACCTTC | CASSWELAVIGGYTF
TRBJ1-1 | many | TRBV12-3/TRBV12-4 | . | TGTGCCAGCAGTCTCACCGGGGCCAGCTCGGCGGCTTTCTTT | CASSLTGASSAAFF
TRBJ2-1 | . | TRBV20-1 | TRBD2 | TGCAGTGCTAGGCTGGGACTAGTTGAGCAGTTCTTC | CSARLGLVEQFF
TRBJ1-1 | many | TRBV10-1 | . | TGCGCCAGCAGTGACGGACGGAGGAACACTGAAGCTTTCTTT | CASSDGRRNTEAFF
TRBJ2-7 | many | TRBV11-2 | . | TGTGCCAGCAGCCAGGACGTGTCCTACGAGCAGTACTTC | CASSQDVSYEQYF
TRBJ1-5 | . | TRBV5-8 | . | TGTGCCAGCAGCTTGGGGGACATCAATCAGCCCCAGCATTTT | CASSLGDINQPQHF
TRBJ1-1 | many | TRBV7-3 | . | TGTGCCAGCACCCTCGCTGGGGGCGGCGACACTGAAGCTTTCTTT | CASTLAGGGDTEAFF
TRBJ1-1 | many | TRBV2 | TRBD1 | TGTGCCAGCAACAGACAGGGCAACACTGAAGCTTTCTTT | CASNRQGNTEAFF
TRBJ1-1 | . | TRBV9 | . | TGTGCCAGCAGTGACATACAGGGAGGCGAAGCTTTCTTT | CASSDIQGGEAFF
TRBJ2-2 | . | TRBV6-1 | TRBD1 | TGTGCCAGCAGACCGACAGGGAAGCCGAACACCGGGGAGCTGTTTTTT | CASRPTGKPNTGELFF
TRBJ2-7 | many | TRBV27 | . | TGTGCCAGCAGTTTTTATGCCGGCGAGCAGTACTTC | CASSFYAGEQYF
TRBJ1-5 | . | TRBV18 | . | TGTGCCAGCTCACCACCATTATCGGGGGGTCAGCCCCAGCATTTT | CASSPPLSGGQPQHF
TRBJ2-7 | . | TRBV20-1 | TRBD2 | TGCAGTGCTAGAGATCCCACTAGCGGGAGCTACGAGCAGTACTTC | CSARDPTSGSYEQYF
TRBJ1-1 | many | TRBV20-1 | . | TGCAGTGCGCAGACCCGGGCAGGGTTTAATGAAGCTTTCTTT | CSAQTRAGFNEAFF
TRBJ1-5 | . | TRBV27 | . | TGTGCCAGCAGTTCCGTCGGGACGGGTCAGCCCCAGCATTTT | CASSSVGTGQPQHF
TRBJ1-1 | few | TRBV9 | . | TGTGCCAGCAGCGTAGGGGGCGGTTGGAGTACTGAAGCTTTCTTT | CASSVGGGWSTEAFF
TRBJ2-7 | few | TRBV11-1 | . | TGTGCCAGCAGTTCACAGGACAGGGAGGGTTTTCGCGAGCAGTACTTC | CASSSQDREGFREQYF
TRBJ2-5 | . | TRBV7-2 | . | TGTGCCAGCAGCTTAGCCAGTAGGGCGACCCAGTACTTC | CASSLASRATQYF
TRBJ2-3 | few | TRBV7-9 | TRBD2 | TGTGCCATCTTAGGAGCGGGGGGACAGAGCACAGATACGCAGTATTTT | CAILGAGGQSTDTQYF
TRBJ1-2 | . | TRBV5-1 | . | TGCGCCAGCAGCTTCGGCAGGGCCCCGACGCATGGCTACACCTTC | CASSFGRAPTHGYTF
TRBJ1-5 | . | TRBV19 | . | TGTGCCAGTACTACAGGAGGCCAGCCCCAGCATTTT | CASTTGGQPQHF